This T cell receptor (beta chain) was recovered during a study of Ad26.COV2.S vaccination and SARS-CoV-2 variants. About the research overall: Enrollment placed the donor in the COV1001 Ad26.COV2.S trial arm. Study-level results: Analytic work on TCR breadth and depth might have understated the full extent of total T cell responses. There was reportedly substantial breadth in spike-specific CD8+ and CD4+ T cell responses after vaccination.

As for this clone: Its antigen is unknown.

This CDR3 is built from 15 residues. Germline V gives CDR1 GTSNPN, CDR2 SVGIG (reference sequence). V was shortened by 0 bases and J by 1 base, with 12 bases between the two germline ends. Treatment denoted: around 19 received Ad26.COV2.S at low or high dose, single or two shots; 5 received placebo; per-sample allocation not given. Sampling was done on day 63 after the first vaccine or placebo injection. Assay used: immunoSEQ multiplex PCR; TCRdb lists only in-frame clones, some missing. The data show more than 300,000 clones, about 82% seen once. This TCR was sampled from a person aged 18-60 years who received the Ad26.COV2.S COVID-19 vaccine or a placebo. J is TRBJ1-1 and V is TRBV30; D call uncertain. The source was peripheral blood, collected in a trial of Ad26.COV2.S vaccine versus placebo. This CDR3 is CAWSVPVPRNTEAFF. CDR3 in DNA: TGTGCCTGGAGTGTACCCGTCCCGCGGAACACTGAAGCTTTCTTT.